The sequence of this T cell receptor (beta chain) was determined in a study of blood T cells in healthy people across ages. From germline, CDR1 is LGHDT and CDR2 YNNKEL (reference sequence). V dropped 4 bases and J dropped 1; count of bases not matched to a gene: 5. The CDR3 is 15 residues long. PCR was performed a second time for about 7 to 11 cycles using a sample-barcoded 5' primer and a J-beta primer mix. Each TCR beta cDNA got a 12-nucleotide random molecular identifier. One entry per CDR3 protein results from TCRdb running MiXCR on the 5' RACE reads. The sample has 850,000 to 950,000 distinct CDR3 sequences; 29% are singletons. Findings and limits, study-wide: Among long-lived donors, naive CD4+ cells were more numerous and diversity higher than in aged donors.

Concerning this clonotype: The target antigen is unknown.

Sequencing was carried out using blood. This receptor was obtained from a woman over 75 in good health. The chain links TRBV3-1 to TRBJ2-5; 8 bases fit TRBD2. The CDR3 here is CASSRYRGGQETQYF. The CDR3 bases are TGTGCCAGCAGCCGTTATCGGGGGGGCCAAGAGACCCAGTACTTC.